This T cell receptor (beta chain) was recovered during a study of cytomegalovirus exposure and HLA in healthy donors. Turning to the study itself: A previous analysis identified fewer than 130 million unique TCR beta sequences derived from some 170 million T cells. General study results and limits: Compared with the approximately 680-donor mean, an Asian-associated ancestry cluster reportedly had fewer N-insertions, according to a later analysis. A later analysis by the authors found several of the most significant clusters apparently linked to common viral pathogens.

PCR was performed using 60 Vbeta and 13 Jbeta primers. Sequencing was performed with immunoSEQ multiplex PCR; in TCRdb, only in-frame clones are kept and a portion is missing. The sample shows more than 85,000 clones, around four fifths of them seen only once. This CDR3 is built from 15 residues. For this clone: Its antigen is unidentified.

This chain links TRBV21-1 with TRBJ1-3; the table names TRBD1, a call not compared with the DNA. TRBV21-1 is a documented pseudogene. The sample taken for sequencing was PBMCs. The source of this sequence is a man aged 35 to 55 in good health and CMV-seronegative. CDR3 sequence (DNA): TGTGCCAGCAGCAAAGACAGGGGGCCTGGAAACACCATATATTTT. This translates into CASSKDRGPGNTIYF.